The 23 T cell receptor beta chains reported below all come from one sample, sequenced in a study of CD8 T cells in ankylosing spondylitis. Findings and limits, study-wide: What seemed typical of ankylosing spondylitis blood was a TCR beta motif built from several highly homologous variants.

Each CDR3 protein is one row after TCRdb ran MiXCR on the 5' RACE reads. This sample yields hundreds of thousands of distinct CDR3 sequences, of which around 11% are seen a single time; roughly 0.51% belongs to the top ten. These receptors are not linked to any known antigen. Sequencing was carried out using blood, either unsorted or a sorted T cell fraction (not recorded which). Receptor source: a male donor with ankylosing spondylitis.

The chain is built from TRBV15 and TRBJ2-3, with D unclear. Germline V CDR1 and CDR2: LNHNV, YYDKDF (reference sequence). Trimming shortened V by 0 bases and J by 4 bases, and 8 bases separated the two germline ends. The CDR3 extends over 14 amino acids. The CDR3 nucleotides read TGTGCCACCAGCAGAGATTTGGTAGCAGATACGCAGTATTTT. It translates to CATSRDLVADTQYF. Full variable domain (rest looked up from reference TRBV15 and TRBJ2-3): DAMVIQNPRYQVTQFGKPVTLSCSQTLNHNVMYWYQQKSSQAPKLLFHYYDKDFNNEADTPDNFQSRRPNTSFCFLDIRSPGLGDTAMYLCATSRDLVADTQYFGPGTRLTVL.

There are a few counts of this clonotype. V gene TRBV5-1 combines with J gene TRBJ1-3; the D gene is possibly TRBD1 (5 bases). The CDR3 covers 14 residues. CDR1 is SGHRS and CDR2 is YFSETQ in the germline V gene. Trimming took off 4 bases at V and 2 bases at J, with 10 bases between the two ends. The CDR3: CASSPTDPGNTIYF. CDR3 in DNA: TGCGCCAGCAGCCCGACAGACCCTGGAAACACCATATATTTT.

CDR3 sequence: CASSPWWQGRNNEQFF. The CDR3 region has the DNA TGTGCCAGCTCACCATGGTGGCAGGGAAGGAACAATGAGCAGTTCTTC. The V call is TRBV18, the J call TRBJ2-1; a weak D match, TRBD1 (5 bases). V lost 2 bases to trimming and J lost 5 bases, with 16 bases between them. The CDR3 loop spans 16 amino acids. The germline V gene encodes CDR1 KGHSH and CDR2 LQKENI.

Ten or more counts support this clonotype. The rearrangement joins TRBV5-1 to TRBJ2-7, with D possibly being TRBD1 (7 bases). Germline V gives CDR1 SGHRS, CDR2 YFSETQ. Trimming removed 4 bases at V and 0 bases at J, with 14 bases between. The CDR3 is 15 residues long. The CDR3 is CASSRGGTDSYEQYF. The CDR3 bases are TGCGCCAGCAGCCGAGGGGGGACAGACTCCTACGAGCAGTACTTC.

V usage is TRBV5-1 and J usage is TRBJ2-7; 7 positions match TRBD1. Germline CDR1 and CDR2: SGHRS and YFSETQ. There are 16 residues in the CDR3. The J segment lost 3 bases and the V segment lost 0 bases, leaving 9 bases of the junction unmatched. The CDR3 region has the DNA TGCGCCAGCAGCTTGGGTCCCGGGACAGTGGGCTACGAGCAGTACTTC. As protein: CASSLGPGTVGYEQYF.

This clonotype was recorded a few times. The gene calls are TRBV10-3 and TRBJ2-3; D may be TRBD1 (6 bases). Per germline, CDR1 ENHRY and CDR2 SYGVKD. Trimming pared 6 bases from V and 4 bases from J, leaving 11 bases between. This CDR3 region has 13 residues. The chain's CDR3 is CAIRNRVSDTQYF. The CDR3 nucleotides are TGTGCCATCAGGAACAGGGTCTCAGATACGCAGTATTTT.

This clonotype was seen many times. The chain links TRBV5-1 to TRBJ2-7, with D perhaps matching TRBD2 (7 bases). The CDR3 loop spans 15 amino acids. Germline CDR1 and CDR2: SGHRS and YFSETQ. V was clipped by 3 bases and J by 2 bases, with 15 bases between them. The CDR3 is CASSWGRAGPYEQYF. Written as DNA, the CDR3 is TGCGCCAGCAGCTGGGGGCGAGCGGGACCCTACGAGCAGTACTTC.

This rearrangement joins TRBV5-1 to TRBJ2-5; D perhaps matches TRBD2 (6 bases). This CDR3 region has 15 residues. From germline, CDR1 is SGHRS and CDR2 YFSETQ. The V gene lost 4 bases and the J gene lost 9 bases, with 22 bases spanning the gap. The CDR3 loop reads CASSRGAGTEEPQYF. The CDR3 coding sequence is TGCGCCAGCAGCCGAGGGGCGGGGACGGAAGAACCCCAGTACTTC.

V usage is TRBV12-3 or TRBV12-4 and J usage is TRBJ1-5; D is possibly TRBD1 (5 bases). V lost 3 bases to trimming and J lost 0 bases, with 15 bases between them. The CDR3 is 17 amino acids. This CDR3 reads CASSFSGLSYSNQPQHF. In DNA, the CDR3 is TGTGCCAGCAGTTTTTCAGGGTTATCTTATAGCAATCAGCCCCAGCATTTT.

V is TRBV7-9 and J is TRBJ1-6; D is uncertain. Per the germline V gene, CDR1 is SEHNR and CDR2 is FQNEAQ (reference sequence). The CDR3 totals 16 residues. V dropped 6 bases and J dropped 0 bases, with 12 bases sitting between them. CDR3 sequence: CASSPGPSSYNSPLHF. The CDR3 DNA reads TGTGCCAGCAGTCCCGGGCCCAGCTCCTATAATTCACCCCTCCACTTT.

This clonotype has at least ten counts. The chain carries TRBV4-3 and TRBJ1-1; a possible D gene is TRBD1 (6 bases). CDR3 size: 17 residues. Trimming pared 3 bases from V and 4 bases from J, leaving 21 bases between. CDR1 LGHNA and CDR2 YSLEER come from the germline V gene. DNA for the CDR3: TGCGCCAGCAGCCATTCCCAGGCGGCGGGGGCCGGCACTGAAGCTTTCTTT. This encodes CASSHSQAAGAGTEAFF.

This clonotype was observed many times. The rearrangement uses TRBV29-1 and TRBJ1-2; TRBD1 aligns across 7 bases. J lost 5 bases, V lost 5 bases, and 11 bases had no gene match. CDR1 is SQVTM, CDR2 ANQGSEA, per germline. CDR3 length: 14 residues. The CDR3 here is CSVQGGRGIYGYTF. CDR3 DNA sequence: TGCAGCGTTCAAGGGGGCAGGGGAATTTATGGCTACACCTTC.

The J gene is TRBJ1-3, the V gene TRBV5-5; no clear D gene. Germline V gene data show CDR1 as SGHKS and CDR2 as YYEKEE (reference sequence). Trimming cost V 2 bases and J 5 bases, with 14 bases left between them. This CDR3 region has 15 residues. The CDR3 loop reads CASSFAPIERNTIYF. CDR3 sequence (DNA): TGTGCCAGCAGCTTCGCACCCATCGAGAGAAACACCATATATTTT.

The chain links TRBV7-8 to TRBJ1-1; D ambiguous. Germline CDR1 and CDR2: SGHVS and FQNEAQ. The CDR3 has 16 residues. Trimming shortened V by 5 bases and J by 0 bases, and 16 bases separated the two germline ends. The CDR3 region is CASSPGVAGLNTEAFF. The CDR3 DNA reads TGTGCCAGCAGCCCCGGGGTGGCGGGATTGAACACTGAAGCTTTCTTT. The complete variable domain, with remaining parts taken from reference TRBV7-8 and TRBJ1-1, reads GAGVSQSPRYKVAKRGQDVALRCDPISGHVSLFWYQQALGQGPEFLTYFQNEAQLDKSGLPSDRFFAERPEGSVSTLKIQRTQQEDSAVYLCASSPGVAGLNTEAFFGQGTRLTVV.

The chain links TRBV20-1 to TRBJ1-5, with D unresolved. Deletions cut 3 bases from V and 5 bases from J, with 17 bases between. This CDR3 spans 15 amino acids. Germline CDR1 and CDR2: DFQATT and SNEGSKA (reference sequence). The CDR3 DNA sequence: TGCAGTGCTAGGGTGGGCGTCGGTACTTATCAGCCCCAGCATTTT. Translated, it gives CSARVGVGTYQPQHF.

This clonotype was counted a few times. The chain couples TRBV7-9 to TRBJ1-1; D is undetermined. Trimming removed 6 bases from V and 4 bases from J, with 24 bases in between. There are 17 residues in the CDR3. Germline V gives CDR1 SEHNR, CDR2 FQNEAQ (reference sequence). This CDR3 is CASRYPLGRSNGTEAFF. For the CDR3, the DNA is TGTGCCAGCAGATACCCCCTCGGACGGAGCAATGGCACTGAAGCTTTCTTT.

V gene TRBV4-2 combines with J gene TRBJ2-3, with 10 bases matching TRBD2. CDR3 length: 15 amino acids. CDR1 is LGHNA, CDR2 YNFKEQ, per germline. V shed 5 bases and J 2 bases; nucleotides not matched to a gene: 4. DNA of the CDR3: TGTGCCAGCAGCTTTAGCGGGAGGAACACAGATACGCAGTATTTT. This translates into CASSFSGRNTDTQYF.

This clonotype has ten or more counts. The V gene is TRBV29-1, the J gene TRBJ2-4; either TRBD1 or TRBD2 may supply D (6 bases each). CDR1 and CDR2 from the germline V gene are SQVTM and ANQGSEA. There are 14 residues in the CDR3. V shed 6 bases and J shed 0 bases, with 12 bases lying between them. CDR3 protein: CSVAGQLAKNIQYF. CDR3 DNA: TGCAGCGTCGCGGGACAACTAGCCAAAAACATTCAGTACTTC.

This clonotype showed up just a few times. The chain has TRBV20-1 and TRBJ1-2; no reliable D call. V gave up 4 bases and J gave up 7 bases, with 10 bases separating them. The CDR3 extends over 11 amino acids. CDR1 is DFQATT and CDR2 is SNEGSKA in the germline V gene (reference sequence). CDR3 bases: TGCAGTGCTAAGGAACGGGGTGGCTACACCTTC. Protein sequence: CSAKERGGYTF.

Ten or more counts support this clonotype. The rearrangement links TRBV6-6 to TRBJ2-5; 8 positions agree with TRBD1. Looked up from germline, CDR1 is MNHNY and CDR2 is SVGAGI (reference sequence). This CDR3 has 14 residues. V lost 6 bases, J lost 5 bases, and 8 bases stayed unmatched. CDR3: CASRLQGVPETQYF. In DNA form, the CDR3 reads TGTGCCAGCAGGCTACAGGGGGTGCCGGAGACCCAGTACTTC.

There are many counts of this clonotype. This rearrangement joins TRBV12-3 or TRBV12-4 to TRBJ2-7, with 7 bases identical to TRBD1. V dropped 3 bases and J dropped 2; count of bases not matched to a gene: 4. The length of the CDR3 is 14 residues. This CDR3 reads CASSLNRGPYEQYF. CDR3 DNA: TGTGCCAGCAGTTTGAACAGGGGACCCTACGAGCAGTACTTC.

This clonotype was seen a few times. The genes are TRBV28 and TRBJ1-5; the D is unclear. The germline V and J ends were trimmed by 5 bases and 0 bases, with 20 bases remaining between them. CDR3 length equals 18 residues. Per germline, CDR1 MDHEN and CDR2 SYDVKM. CDR3 sequence (DNA): TGTGCCAGCAGTAGGCTACGGGTGTCCAGCTATAGCAATCAGCCCCAGCATTTT. The encoded protein is CASSRLRVSSYSNQPQHF.

The rearrangement joins TRBV27 to TRBJ1-2; TRBD1 matches at 9 bases. The trim removed 8 bases at V and 8 bases at J, leaving 9 bases unmatched. Germline CDR1 reads MNHEY; CDR2 reads SMNVEV (reference sequence). The CDR3 sequence is 13 residues long. CDR3: CASGLQGARGYTF. The CDR3 DNA reads as TGTGCCAGCGGACTACAGGGGGCGCGGGGCTACACCTTC.